These 11 T cell receptor beta chains originate from one sample sequenced in a study of blood T cells in healthy people across ages. Through a sample-barcoded 5' primer and a J-beta primer mix, a second PCR was run for about 7 to 12 cycles. TCRdb passed the 5' RACE reads through MiXCR, listing each CDR3 protein once. The table includes about 580,000 distinct CDR3 sequences, around 50% detected once. Sequenced input: blood. Source of these receptors: a man older than 75 in good health.

The table lists this clonotype with a few counts. CDR3 in amino acids: CASSPRPTSLRSYNEQFF. The CDR3 region has the DNA TGTGCCAGCAGCCCCAGACCGACTAGCCTGAGGTCCTACAATGAGCAGTTCTTC. The chain recombines TRBV7-9 with TRBJ2-1, with 7 bases that match TRBD2. The trim removed 5 bases at V and 1 base at J, leaving 14 bases unmatched. Per the germline V gene, CDR1 is SEHNR and CDR2 is FQNEAQ (reference sequence). This CDR3 comprises 18 residues.

The chain uses TRBV9 and TRBJ2-7, with TRBD2 matching over 14 bases. V trimming: 3 bases; J trimming: 4 bases; junction bases outside the gene matches: 6. The CDR3 has 16 amino acids. Germline V lookup: CDR1 SGDLS, CDR2 YYNGEE. CDR3 nucleotides: TGTGCCAGCAGCGCCGGACTAGCGGGGGGCGGGTACGAGCAGTACTTC. Encoded protein: CASSAGLAGGGYEQYF.

This clonotype has only one observation. The chain employs TRBV29-1 and TRBJ2-3; unclear D gene. Germline-derived CDR1 and CDR2 are SQVTM and ANQGSEA. V was trimmed by 0 bases and J by 5 bases, leaving 9 bases between them. The CDR3 contains 13 residues. The CDR3 nucleotides are TGCAGCGTTGAAGACCTGACCGTAGATACGCAGTATTTT. Its translation: CSVEDLTVDTQYF.

V is TRBV7-2 and J is TRBJ2-3, with 7 bases identical to TRBD1. This CDR3 region has 19 residues. Germline V gene data show CDR1 as SGHTA and CDR2 as FQGNSA. V shed 5 bases, J shed 1 base, and the junction held 18 bases outside the gene matches. The CDR3 region has the DNA TGTGCCAGCAGCGCACGTGCCAGGGGGACCCCTCGGGGCACAGATACGCAGTATTTT. Its translation: CASSARARGTPRGTDTQYF.

The V call is TRBV7-9, the J call TRBJ2-3, with 10 bases aligning to TRBD2. There are 19 residues in the CDR3. CDR1 is SEHNR and CDR2 is FQNEAQ in the germline V gene (reference sequence). With V trimmed by 1 base and J by 2 bases, 12 bases remained unmatched. The CDR3 nucleotides read TGTGCCAGCAGCTTAGGGGGGCCCACTAGCGGGGCCGTCACAGATACGCAGTATTTT. It specifies CASSLGGPTSGAVTDTQYF.

This clonotype was counted a few times. V gene TRBV13 combines with J gene TRBJ2-5; a weak D match, TRBD1 (5 bases). Judging by the DNA end, TRBJ2-7 fits better; the J call may be wrong. The CDR3 contains 14 residues. Germline V lookup: CDR1 PRHDT, CDR2 FYEKMQ (reference sequence). As DNA, the CDR3 is TGTGCCAGCAGCTTAGTGGCAGGGTCCGGCGAGCAGTACTTC. It encodes CASSLVAGSGEQYF.

J is TRBJ1-5 and V is TRBV20-1; D possibly corresponds to TRBD1 (6 bases). Trimming cost V 6 bases and J 3 bases, with 12 bases left between them. The CDR3 spans 13 residues. Germline CDR1 DFQATT, CDR2 SNEGSKA (reference sequence). CDR3 protein: CSATDSANQPQHF. CDR3 DNA: TGCAGTGCCACGGACAGTGCCAATCAGCCCCAGCATTTT.

The chain couples TRBV27 to TRBJ1-6; D not certain. V was clipped by 2 bases and J by 0 bases, with 17 bases between them. Germline V gene sequence: CDR1 MNHEY, CDR2 SMNVEV (reference sequence). The CDR3 totals 19 residues. CDR3 bases: TGTGCCAGCAGTTTAACGAGGACCGGCTTGAGCTCCTATAATTCACCCCTCCACTTT. Its translation is CASSLTRTGLSSYNSPLHF.

The gene calls are TRBV3-1 and TRBJ1-2; the match to TRBD1 covers 9 bases. This CDR3 region has 15 residues. Germline values: CDR1 LGHDT, CDR2 YNNKEL (reference sequence). Trimming removed 4 bases from V and 5 bases from J; junction bases left unmatched: 8. The CDR3 protein is CASSPGTGKYYGYTF. The CDR3 coding sequence is TGTGCCAGCAGCCCGGGGACAGGGAAGTATTATGGCTACACCTTC.

A few counts support this clonotype. This chain links TRBV6-2 or TRBV6-3 with TRBJ2-7; TRBD2 might be the D (5 bases). Trimming removed 4 bases from V and 11 bases from J, with 15 bases in between. This CDR3 is built from 12 residues. Germline CDR1 reads MNHEY; CDR2 reads SVGEGT. The chain's CDR3 is CASSSTGNEKYF. The CDR3 DNA is TGTGCCAGCAGTTCCACCGGGAACGAAAAGTACTTC.

J is TRBJ1-4 and V is TRBV20-1; D unresolved. Germline V lookup: CDR1 DFQATT, CDR2 SNEGSKA (reference sequence). The CDR3 is 13 residues long. V lost 5 bases and J lost 4, with 11 bases in between. The CDR3 nucleotides are TGCAGTGCTCGCTGGAGTATTAATGAAAAACTGTTTTTT. Protein sequence: CSARWSINEKLFF.